The sequence of this T cell receptor beta chain was determined in a study of T cell responses to AZD1222 COVID-19 vaccine. As for the study in general: Second doses that came at about 4 or about 12 weeks were put together. Study conclusions and caveats: Spike-specific TCR breadth and depth grew following two AZD1222 doses. Regions 160-218 and 743-854 held dominance among vaccine-associated CD4 TCRs, which spanned spike.

Notes on this clone: Its antigen is undetermined.

Germline V gene sequence: CDR1 LNHNV, CDR2 YYDKDF (reference sequence). The junction had 12 bases not matched to a gene; V was cut back by 1 base and J by 7 bases. CDR3 length: 17 amino acids. Profiling relied on immunoSEQ multiplex PCR, and the TCRdb table lists in-frame clones only, not all of them. The sample includes 150,000 or so clones, around 93% of them seen just once. This TCR derives from an adult in good health. The chain combines TRBV15 with TRBJ2-1, with TRBD2 matching 8 bases. Sequenced here: peripheral blood, sampled on day 0 of AZD1222 vaccination. The CDR3 nucleotides are TGTGCCACCAGCAGAGCGCCCGGGGGGGCCACGGTGAATGAGCAGTTCTTC. Protein product: CATSRAPGGATVNEQFF.